This T cell receptor (beta chain) was captured by sequencing in a study of shared clonotypes between healthy human individuals. This clone was recorded many times. Every subset had its genomic DNA shared out evenly among several immunoSEQ plates. Profiling relied on immunoSEQ multiplex PCR, and the TCRdb table lists in-frame clones only, not all of them. Seen here are about 980,000 clones, over 75% observed once, and the top ten hold over 1.3%. CDR1 MRHNA and CDR2 SNTAGT come from the germline V gene. This CDR3 region has 16 residues. V was pared by 3 bases and J by 0 bases, with 15 bases between. Sequences were obtained from memory CD4+ T cells sorted from blood. Subset given: CD45RA-negative fraction. The source of this sequence is a man younger than 35 in good health. This chain uses TRBV6-4 with TRBJ2-7; TRBD1 might be the D (6 bases). The CDR3 DNA reads as TGTGCCAGCAGTGAGATCTCAGGGGTCCCCTCCTACGAGCAGTACTTC. It is translated as CASSEISGVPSYEQYF.